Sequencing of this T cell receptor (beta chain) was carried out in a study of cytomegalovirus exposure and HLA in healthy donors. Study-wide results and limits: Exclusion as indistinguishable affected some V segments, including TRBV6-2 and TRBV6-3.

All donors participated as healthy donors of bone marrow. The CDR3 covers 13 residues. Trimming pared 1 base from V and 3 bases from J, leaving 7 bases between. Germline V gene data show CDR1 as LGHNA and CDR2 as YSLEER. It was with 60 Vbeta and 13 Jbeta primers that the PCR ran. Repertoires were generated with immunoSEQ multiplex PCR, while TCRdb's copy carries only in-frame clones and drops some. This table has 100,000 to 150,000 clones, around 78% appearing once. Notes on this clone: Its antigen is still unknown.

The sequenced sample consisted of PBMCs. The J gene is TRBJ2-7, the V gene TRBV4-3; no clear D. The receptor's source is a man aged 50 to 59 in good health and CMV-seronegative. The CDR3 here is CASSQALIYEQYF. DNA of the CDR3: TGCGCCAGCAGCCAAGCCCTAATCTACGAGCAGTACTTC.